The entry below describes one TCR beta chain. Method: immunoSEQ multiplex PCR; TCRdb's copy keeps in-frame clones and lacks some. The sample has 250,000 to 350,000 clones; approximately 88% are singletons. The data were taken from a study of blood T cell repertoires in COVID-19. Between the trimmed V and J ends, which lost 0 bases and 7 bases, there was a span of 13 bases. Germline V CDR1 and CDR2: SGDLS, YYNGEE. The CDR3 length is 15 residues. Sequencing input: PBMCs or T cells enriched from blood (not recorded which). This sequence was found in a woman younger than 35 who had recovered from COVID-19. This rearrangement joins TRBV9 to TRBJ1-4, with a possible D match to TRBD1 (6 bases). CDR3 region: CASSVASGEGEKLFF. CDR3 bases: TGTGCCAGCAGCGTAGCTTCAGGGGAGGGTGAAAAACTGTTTTTT.